Listed below are T cell receptor beta chains from one sample, sequenced in a study of shared clonotypes between healthy human individuals. The table came from immunoSEQ multiplex PCR; TCRdb's copy has only in-frame clones and leaves some out. Counted here are roughly 1 million clones, about 70% occurring once; the ten biggest clones make up roughly 1.5%. Specimen: memory CD4+ T cells sorted from blood. The receptor set was obtained from a man aged 18 to 29 in good health. The CDR3 runs from the conserved cysteine through the conserved F or W. The D gene is left open where the match is weak. Expanded clones get a size class; other rows say once, few or many, or leave the size out.

TRBJ1-2,.,.,14,TRBV5-4,TGTGCCAGCACCGGCCGGAGGGGGGCTGAGGGCTACACCTTC,CASTGRRGAEGYTF
TRBJ2-5,once,TRBD2,15,TRBV4-3,TGCGCCAGCAGCCATGGATTGGGGAGGGAGGAGACCCAGTACTTC,CASSHGLGREETQYF
TRBJ2-7,.,TRBD1,13,TRBV30,TGTGCCTGGAGTCGACCGGGACAGCACGAGCAGTACTTC,CAWSRPGQHEQYF
TRBJ2-1,.,.,14,TRBV5-6,TGTGCCAGCAGCCGACCGGCAGGGAACAATGAGCAGTTCTTC,CASSRPAGNNEQFF
TRBJ1-6,few,.,17,TRBV28,TGTGCCAGCAGTTTTACAGAGAAAAGCTCCTATAATTCACCCCTCCACTTT,CASSFTEKSSYNSPLHF
TRBJ2-7,once,TRBD1,13,TRBV19,TGTGCCAGTAGCGACATCCCAGGGGGCGAGCAGTACTTC,CASSDIPGGEQYF
TRBJ2-5,.,.,13,TRBV2,TGTGCCAGCAGTGGGGCCCGCGGAGAGACCCAGTACTTC,CASSGARGETQYF
TRBJ2-5,.,.,11,TRBV12-1,TGTGCCAGCAGACAACGGGAGACCCAGTACTTC,CASRQRETQYF
TRBJ2-7,.,.,16,TRBV15,TGTGCCACCAGCAGAGATGAGCTGGGGACTTCCCACGAGCAGTACTTC,CATSRDELGTSHEQYF
TRBJ2-7,once,TRBD2,14,TRBV19,TGTGCCAGTAGTCAACTAGCGGGAACCTACGAGCAGTACTTC,CASSQLAGTYEQYF
TRBJ1-5,few,.,15,TRBV7-2,TGTGCCAGCAGCTTAGTTGTGGGGTACTATCAGCCCCAGCATTTT,CASSLVVGYYQPQHF
TRBJ2-3,.,.,16,TRBV5-6,TGTGCCAGCAGCTTGGTCTCAGGAGGGGGGATTGATACGCAGTATTTT,CASSLVSGGGIDTQYF
TRBJ2-2,.,.,14,TRBV27,TGTGCCAGCAGTTTATCGTACAGCACCGGGGAGCTGTTTTTT,CASSLSYSTGELFF
TRBJ2-1,.,TRBD2,14,TRBV7-2,TGTGCCAGCAGCCCTAGCGGGACCTACAATGAGCAGTTCTTC,CASSPSGTYNEQFF
TRBJ1-1,.,.,12,TRBV5-5,TGTGCCAGCAGCCGCCGAGGGGCTGAAGCTTTCTTT,CASSRRGAEAFF
TRBJ2-2,.,TRBD2,16,TRBV2,TGTGCCAGCAGCAGGGAAGCGGGGATTGACACCGGGGAGCTGTTTTTT,CASSREAGIDTGELFF
TRBJ2-5,.,.,13,TRBV2,TGTGCCAGCAGTGTCCATGTCCAAGAGACCCAGTACTTC,CASSVHVQETQYF
TRBJ2-3,.,.,15,TRBV7-9,TGTGCCAGCAGCTCGACCGGGACTCAAGCAGATACGCAGTATTTT,CASSSTGTQADTQYF
TRBJ1-2,.,.,14,TRBV12-5,TGTGCTAGTGGTCTCTCCGGAGTCCCGTATGGCTACACCTTC,CASGLSGVPYGYTF
TRBJ1-5,.,.,20,TRBV21-1,TGTGCCAGCAGCAAAGCGCTCGGAATAAAAAAGGGACAGCCAAATCAGCCCCAGCATTTT,CASSKALGIKKGQPNQPQHF
TRBJ1-5,.,.,14,TRBV2,TGTGCCAGCAGTGAGGGGCAGGTCAATCAGCCCCAGCATTTT,CASSEGQVNQPQHF
TRBJ2-7,.,.,14,TRBV5-6,TGTGCCAGCACCCAAAGCTATCTCTACTACGAGCAGTACTTC,CASTQSYLYYEQYF
TRBJ1-1,.,.,13,TRBV2,TGTGCCAGCAGTGAAGCTCGGGGGCAAGAAGCTTTCTTT,CASSEARGQEAFF
TRBJ1-4,.,.,15,TRBV5-8,TGTGCCAGCAGCTCCGGACAGACGAGCAATGAAAAACTGTTTTTT,CASSSGQTSNEKLFF
TRBJ2-7,.,.,12,TRBV5-1,TGCGCCAGCAGCGTCTCCGACTACGAGCAGTACTTC,CASSVSDYEQYF
TRBJ1-4,.,TRBD1,16,TRBV7-9,TGTGCCAGCAGCCCCCGTCGGACAGGGGGGAGTGAAAAACTGTTTTTT,CASSPRRTGGSEKLFF
TRBJ1-1,few,TRBD1,17,TRBV28,TGTGCCAGCAGTCCCCGAGGGACAGGGTCCATGAACACTGAAGCTTTCTTT,CASSPRGTGSMNTEAFF
TRBJ1-1,once,.,14,TRBV11-2,TGTGCCAGCAGCTTAAGTCGGGGGAACACTGAAGCTTTCTTT,CASSLSRGNTEAFF
TRBJ1-6,.,.,13,TRBV6-1,TGTGCCAGCAGTGGCAGGGGCCCATCACCCCTCCACTTT,CASSGRGPSPLHF
TRBJ2-2,.,TRBD2,17,TRBV7-6,TGTGCCAGCAGCCCCACCGGCGGGGGGGCCAACACCGGGGAGCTGTTTTTT,CASSPTGGGANTGELFF
TRBJ1-2,once,TRBD1,17,TRBV27,TGTGCCAGCAGTCCCTACCTAGGGGGCAGTGGAAACTATGGCTACACCTTC,CASSPYLGGSGNYGYTF
TRBJ1-3,.,TRBD1,14,TRBV30,TGTGCCTACTTACTCAGGGGGCACGGAAACACCATATATTTT,CAYLLRGHGNTIYF
TRBJ1-2,.,TRBD1,15,TRBV5-5,TGTGCCAGCAGCGTCGGACAGGGTGGCAACTATGGCTACACCTTC,CASSVGQGGNYGYTF
TRBJ2-7,.,TRBD1,14,TRBV18,TGTGCCAGCTCACCGAACACAGGGGGCGACGAGCAGTACTTC,CASSPNTGGDEQYF
TRBJ2-7,.,TRBD1,14,TRBV19,TGTGCCAGTAGTATAAGGGACAGGGCTTACGAGCAGTACTTC,CASSIRDRAYEQYF
TRBJ2-2,.,TRBD2,15,TRBV11-1,TGTGCCAGCAGCCAGACTAGCGGGTCCGCCGGGGAGCTGTTTTTT,CASSQTSGSAGELFF
TRBJ1-5,.,.,15,TRBV5-1,TGCGCCAGCAGCTTGAGCGGGTATAGCAATCAGCCCCAGCATTTT,CASSLSGYSNQPQHF
TRBJ1-1,.,.,14,TRBV6-5,TGTGCCAGCAGAAACCCGGGAGTAAACACTGAAGCTTTCTTT,CASRNPGVNTEAFF
TRBJ2-7,.,.,14,TRBV29-1,TGCAGCGTTGAAAAGGGGCGGGTGGGTAACGAGCAGTACTTC,CSVEKGRVGNEQYF
TRBJ2-5,.,.,16,TRBV2,TGTGCCAGCAGTCCCGTGGGGGGGCGCAGAGACGAGACCCAGTACTTC,CASSPVGGRRDETQYF
TRBJ2-5,.,TRBD2,14,TRBV28,TGTGCCAGCAGTCGGGCGGGGGAGCAGGAGACCCAGTACTTC,CASSRAGEQETQYF
TRBJ1-6,few,.,13,TRBV7-3,TGTGCCAGCAGCCAAGGGGTTACCTCACCCCTCCACTTT,CASSQGVTSPLHF
TRBJ2-5,.,.,14,TRBV5-4,TGTGCCAGCAGCTTGGTCGGAGCTCAAGAGACCCAGTACTTC,CASSLVGAQETQYF